The present TCR beta chain was sequenced within a study of CXCR3-negative and CXCR3-positive naive CD8 T cells. Study-wide findings and caveats: Each naive subset displayed comparably high diversity, whereas memory CD8+ cells displayed much lower diversity. It was found that naive subsets had comparable surface CD5, and TCR strength was inferred from TRB CDR3 properties. Fresh PBMCs served for most assays, and CXCR3 expression fell partially after cryopreservation.

UMI-tagged TRB cDNA libraries were built via 5' RACE. For each CDR3 protein, TCRdb gives one entry from its re-call of the 5' RACE reads, without DNA. The sample features about 43,000 distinct CDR3 sequences, with roughly 14% in its top ten. Germline lookup yields CDR1 LGHNA and CDR2 YSLEER. The CDR3 is 16 amino acids. With respect to this clonotype: Antigen specificity is unknown.

V is TRBV4-3 and J is TRBJ2-6. This clonotype was sampled from a human donor in good health. Some clones in this sample may be carry-over from other donors' samples. The material sequenced was memory CD8+ T cells from blood. CDR3: CASSQGVLDGANVLTF.